This TCR beta chain came from a study of blood T cell repertoires in COVID-19. Study details: Sources were T cells, B-cell-depleted T cells, or PBMCs; the material itself was cDNA or gDNA.

Measured with immunoSEQ multiplex PCR; TCRdb has only the in-frame clones, and not every one. The sample shows around 250,000 clones, over 75% of them seen only once. The germline CDR1 and CDR2 sequences are SGDLS and YYNGEE. The CDR3 has 16 amino acids. V was trimmed by 1 base and J by 5 bases, leaving 18 bases between them. Sequences were obtained from peripheral blood. V and J are TRBV9 and TRBJ2-5, with a weak D call TRBD2 (5 bases). This sequence was found in a man aged 30 to 39 who had recovered from COVID-19. The CDR3 spells CASSVRGLAARETQYF. CDR3 coding DNA: TGTGCCAGCAGCGTACGAGGGCTCGCCGCCAGGGAGACCCAGTACTTC.